This section outlines one T cell receptor (beta chain) sequence together with its context. This sample was taken from a study of blood T cell repertoires in COVID-19. About the study: Whether acute or convalescent, the COVID-19 samples came from the United States, Italy and Spain. Nucleic acid was either cDNA or gDNA, and it came from T cells, B-cell-depleted T cells, or PBMCs.

The junction had 6 bases not matched to a gene; V was cut back by 6 bases and J by 8 bases. CDR3 length: 13 residues. How the authors handled the data: Reference gene primer amplification in the assay estimated nucleated cell counts. Produced via immunoSEQ multiplex PCR; TCRdb's table is partial and in-frame only. V and J calls and clone size are those listed in that table; D and trimming were worked out from the DNA. The table lists roughly 110,000 clones, about four fifths of them singletons. The sequence derives from a woman aged 60-75 years with acute or convalescent COVID-19. The sequencing input was peripheral blood. V gene TRBV12-3 or TRBV12-4 combines with J gene TRBJ1-2; TRBD1 matches at 10 bases. The CDR3 sequence is CASRATGGDGYTF. In DNA form, the CDR3 reads TGTGCCAGCAGAGCGACAGGGGGCGACGGCTACACCTTC.